This is a list of T cell receptor beta chains from one sample in a study of identical twins. TCRdb fed the 5' RACE reads into MiXCR, producing one record per CDR3 protein. The sample has about 520,000 distinct CDR3 sequences, about 20% seen once; the top ten hold around 0.9%. The data also belong to a second study, concerning T cells expressing NK-cell markers.

Material: CD4+ T cells sorted from blood. All receptors derive from a young woman in good health. CDR3s include the opening cysteine and the closing phenylalanine or tryptophan. The order of the fields is D gene, clone size, V gene, J gene, CDR3 protein, CDR3 DNA. D genes are given only for firm matches. The size of a clone is reported for some rows only, either as once, few or many, or as a class for expanded clones.

d_call: TRBD2
clone_size: few
v_call: TRBV29-1
j_call: TRBJ2-5
cdr3_aa: CSVQSGRAVETQYF
cdr3_nt: TGCAGCGTGCAGAGCGGGAGGGCCGTAGAGACCCAGTACTTC

d_call: NA
clone_size: NA
v_call: TRBV2
j_call: TRBJ1-1
cdr3_aa: CASRPPTAMNTEAFF
cdr3_nt: TGTGCCAGCAGACCCCCGACAGCTATGAACACTGAAGCTTTCTTT

d_call: NA
clone_size: NA
v_call: TRBV20-1
j_call: TRBJ2-1
cdr3_aa: CSARDARGSYNEQFF
cdr3_nt: TGCAGTGCTAGAGATGCCAGAGGCTCCTACAATGAGCAGTTCTTC

d_call: TRBD2
clone_size: many
v_call: TRBV29-1
j_call: TRBJ2-1
cdr3_aa: CSVERGYNEQFF
cdr3_nt: TGCAGCGTAGAGCGGGGATACAATGAGCAGTTCTTC

d_call: TRBD1
clone_size: few
v_call: TRBV20-1
j_call: TRBJ1-2
cdr3_aa: CSARPTGNYGYTF
cdr3_nt: TGCAGTGCTAGACCGACAGGGAACTATGGCTACACCTTC

d_call: NA
clone_size: few
v_call: TRBV10-3
j_call: TRBJ1-1
cdr3_aa: CAIGENTEAFF
cdr3_nt: TGTGCCATCGGGGAGAACACTGAAGCTTTCTTT

d_call: TRBD2
clone_size: NA
v_call: TRBV6-5
j_call: TRBJ2-2
cdr3_aa: CASSNGLATGELFF
cdr3_nt: TGTGCCAGCAGTAACGGACTAGCGACCGGGGAGCTGTTTTTT

d_call: TRBD1
clone_size: NA
v_call: TRBV6-2/TRBV6-3
j_call: TRBJ2-7
cdr3_aa: CASSRTGYTYEQYF
cdr3_nt: TGTGCCAGCAGCCGGACAGGATATACCTACGAGCAGTACTTC

d_call: NA
clone_size: NA
v_call: TRBV6-1
j_call: TRBJ1-5
cdr3_aa: CARIREMGNQPQHF
cdr3_nt: TGTGCCAGGATAAGGGAAATGGGCAATCAGCCCCAGCATTTT

d_call: NA
clone_size: NA
v_call: TRBV20-1
j_call: TRBJ2-7
cdr3_aa: CSARYRDTSYEQYF
cdr3_nt: TGCAGTGCTAGATACAGGGATACCTCCTACGAGCAGTACTTC

d_call: TRBD1
clone_size: many
v_call: TRBV5-1
j_call: TRBJ1-6
cdr3_aa: CASSLGTAENSPLHF
cdr3_nt: TGCGCCAGCAGCCTAGGGACAGCGGAGAATTCACCCCTCCACTTT

d_call: NA
clone_size: NA
v_call: TRBV27
j_call: TRBJ2-7
cdr3_aa: CASSPLMTNYEQYF
cdr3_nt: TGTGCCAGCAGTCCACTAATGACAAATTACGAGCAGTACTTC

d_call: TRBD2
clone_size: few
v_call: TRBV5-1
j_call: TRBJ2-5
cdr3_aa: CASSFPSGSQETQYF
cdr3_nt: TGCGCCAGCAGCTTCCCTAGCGGGAGTCAAGAGACCCAGTACTTC

d_call: TRBD1
clone_size: NA
v_call: TRBV7-8
j_call: TRBJ1-2
cdr3_aa: CASSPRTGKGYTF
cdr3_nt: TGTGCCAGCAGCCCTAGGACAGGGAAGGGCTACACCTTC

d_call: NA
clone_size: few
v_call: TRBV4-2
j_call: TRBJ1-1
cdr3_aa: CASSQGTGKNTEAFF
cdr3_nt: TGTGCCAGCAGCCAAGGAACGGGGAAGAACACTGAAGCTTTCTTT

d_call: TRBD2
clone_size: NA
v_call: TRBV10-1
j_call: TRBJ2-1
cdr3_aa: CASSGGLAVPQEQFF
cdr3_nt: TGCGCCAGCAGTGGAGGACTAGCGGTGCCCCAGGAGCAGTTCTTC